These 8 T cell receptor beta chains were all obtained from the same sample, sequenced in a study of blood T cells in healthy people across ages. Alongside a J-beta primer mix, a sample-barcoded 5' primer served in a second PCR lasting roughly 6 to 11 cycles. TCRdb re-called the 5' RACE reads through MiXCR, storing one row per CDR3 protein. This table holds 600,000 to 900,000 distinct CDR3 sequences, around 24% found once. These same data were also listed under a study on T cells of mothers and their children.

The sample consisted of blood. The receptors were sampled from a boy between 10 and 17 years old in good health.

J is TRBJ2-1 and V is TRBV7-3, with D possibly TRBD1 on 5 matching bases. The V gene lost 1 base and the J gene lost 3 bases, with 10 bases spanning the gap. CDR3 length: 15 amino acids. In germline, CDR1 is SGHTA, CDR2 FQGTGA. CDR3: CASSLNRQYYNEQFF. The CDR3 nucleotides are TGTGCCAGCAGCTTAAACAGGCAATACTACAATGAGCAGTTCTTC.

The DNA of the CDR3 is TGTGCCAGCAGGCGGAGGGTGGAGACCCAGTACTTC. It specifies CASRRRVETQYF. The chain couples TRBV6-6 to TRBJ2-5; weak D call: TRBD2 (6 bases). Between the trimmed V and J ends, which lost 6 bases and 5 bases, there was a span of 10 bases. The CDR3 loop spans 12 amino acids. Germline V gene data show CDR1 as MNHNY and CDR2 as SVGAGI (reference sequence).

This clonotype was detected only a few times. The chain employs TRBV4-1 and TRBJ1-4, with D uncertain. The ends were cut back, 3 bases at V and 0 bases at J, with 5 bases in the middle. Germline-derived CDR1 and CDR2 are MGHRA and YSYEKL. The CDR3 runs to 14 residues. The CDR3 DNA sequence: TGCGCCAGCAGCCAGGTAGCAACTAATGAAAAACTGTTTTTT. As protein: CASSQVATNEKLFF.

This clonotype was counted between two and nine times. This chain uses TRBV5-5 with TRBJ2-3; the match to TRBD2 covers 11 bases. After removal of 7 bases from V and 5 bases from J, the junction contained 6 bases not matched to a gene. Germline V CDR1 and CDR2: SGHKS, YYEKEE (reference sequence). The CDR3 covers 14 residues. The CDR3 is CASEPGLAVDTQYF. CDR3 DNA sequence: TGTGCCAGCGAACCGGGACTAGCGGTAGATACGCAGTATTTT.

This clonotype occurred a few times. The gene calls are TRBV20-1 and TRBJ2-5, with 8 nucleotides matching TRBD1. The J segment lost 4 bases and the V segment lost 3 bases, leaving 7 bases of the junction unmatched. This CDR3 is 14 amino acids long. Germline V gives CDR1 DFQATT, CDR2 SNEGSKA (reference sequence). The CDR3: CSASLRGPPETQYF. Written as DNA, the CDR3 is TGCAGTGCTAGCCTCAGGGGGCCCCCAGAGACCCAGTACTTC.

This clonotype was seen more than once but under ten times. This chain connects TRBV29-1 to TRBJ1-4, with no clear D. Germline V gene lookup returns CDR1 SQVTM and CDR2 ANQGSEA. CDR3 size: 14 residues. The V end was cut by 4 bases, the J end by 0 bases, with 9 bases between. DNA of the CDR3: TGCAGCGTTGGGGTACGTCCAACTAATGAAAAACTGTTTTTT. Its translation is CSVGVRPTNEKLFF.

The CDR3 DNA reads as TGCGCCAGCAGCACAGGACAGGGGTCTTACCGGGGCACTGAAGCTTTCTTT. It encodes CASSTGQGSYRGTEAFF. The chain links TRBV5-1 to TRBJ1-1; 9 nucleotides match TRBD1. This CDR3 has 17 amino acids. Trimming removed 4 bases from V and 4 bases from J; junction bases left unmatched: 14. Per the germline V gene, CDR1 is SGHRS and CDR2 is YFSETQ.

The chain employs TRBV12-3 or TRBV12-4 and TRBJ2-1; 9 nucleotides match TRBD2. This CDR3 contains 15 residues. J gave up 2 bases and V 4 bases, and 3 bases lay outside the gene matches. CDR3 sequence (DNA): TGTGCCAGCAGTTCTAGCGGGGCTGCCTACAATGAGCAGTTCTTC. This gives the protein CASSSSGAAYNEQFF.